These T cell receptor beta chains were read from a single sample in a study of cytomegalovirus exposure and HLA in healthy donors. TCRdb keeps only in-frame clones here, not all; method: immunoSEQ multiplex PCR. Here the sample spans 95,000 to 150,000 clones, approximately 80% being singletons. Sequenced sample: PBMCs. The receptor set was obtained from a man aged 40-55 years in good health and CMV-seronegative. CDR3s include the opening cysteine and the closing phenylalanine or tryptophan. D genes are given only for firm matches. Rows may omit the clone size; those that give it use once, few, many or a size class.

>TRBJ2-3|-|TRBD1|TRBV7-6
CASSDRGPSTDTQYF
TGTGCCAGCAGCGATAGGGGGCCCAGCACAGATACGCAGTATTTT
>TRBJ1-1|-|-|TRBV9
CASSGGSLGNTEAFF
TGTGCCAGCAGCGGGGGCAGCCTGGGGAACACTGAAGCTTTCTTT
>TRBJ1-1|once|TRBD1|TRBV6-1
CASSATGIHEAFF
TGTGCCAGCAGTGCGACAGGGATCCATGAAGCTTTCTTT
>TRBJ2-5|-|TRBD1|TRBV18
CASSPQDRGETQYF
TGTGCCAGCTCACCTCAGGACAGGGGTGAGACCCAGTACTTC
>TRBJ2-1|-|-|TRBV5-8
CASSLVPVQFF
TGTGCCAGCAGCTTGGTTCCCGTGCAGTTCTTC
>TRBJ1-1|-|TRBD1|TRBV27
CASRWGQGKNTEAFF
TGTGCCAGCAGATGGGGACAGGGAAAGAACACTGAAGCTTTCTTT
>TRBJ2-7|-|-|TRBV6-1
CASSEETGSSYEQYF
TGTGCCAGCAGTGAAGAGACGGGGAGCTCCTACGAGCAGTACTTC
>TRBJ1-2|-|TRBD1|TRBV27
CASRDRVYGYTF
TGTGCCAGCAGGGACAGGGTCTATGGCTACACCTTC
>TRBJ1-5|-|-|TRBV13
CASSLGCVFWNQPQHF
TGTGCCAGCAGCTTAGGGTGCGTATTCTGGAATCAGCCCCAGCATTTT
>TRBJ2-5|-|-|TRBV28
CASSFGGQRSETQYF
TGTGCCAGCAGTTTCGGGGGACAGAGGAGTGAGACCCAGTACTTC
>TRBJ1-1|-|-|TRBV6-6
CASSSPGDTEAFF
TGTGCCAGCAGTAGTCCGGGGGACACTGAAGCTTTCTTT
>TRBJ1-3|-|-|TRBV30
CAWTAGNTIYF
TGTGCCTGGACAGCTGGAAACACCATATATTTT
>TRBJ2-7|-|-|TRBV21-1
CASSNRSSYEQYF
TGTGCCAGCAGTAACAGGAGCTCCTACGAGCAGTACTTC
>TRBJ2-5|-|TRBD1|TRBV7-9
CASSLFGDSQETQYF
TGTGCCAGCAGCTTATTCGGGGACAGCCAAGAGACCCAGTACTTC
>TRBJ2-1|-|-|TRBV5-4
CASSLGASEQFF
TGTGCCAGCAGCTTGGGGGCGAGTGAGCAGTTCTTC
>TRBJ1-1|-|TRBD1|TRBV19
CASRTVPGGGTEAFF
TGTGCCAGTAGGACGGTCCCAGGGGGCGGCACTGAAGCTTTCTTT
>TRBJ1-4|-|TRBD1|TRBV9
CASSVGGQGGEKLFF
TGTGCCAGCAGCGTAGGGGGACAGGGAGGTGAAAAACTGTTTTTT
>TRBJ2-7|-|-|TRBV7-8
CASNQGGYEQYF
TGTGCCAGCAATCAAGGGGGATACGAGCAGTACTTC
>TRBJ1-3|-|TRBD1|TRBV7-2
CASRGTVSGNTIYF
TGTGCCAGCAGAGGGACAGTCTCTGGAAACACCATATATTTT
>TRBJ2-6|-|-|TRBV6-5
CASTPRGAGANGLTF
TGTGCCAGCACTCCTCGGGGGGCTGGGGCCAACGGCCTGACTTTC
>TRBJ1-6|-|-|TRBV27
CASSPPSGDNSPLHF
TGTGCCAGCAGTCCCCCCTCAGGCGATAATTCACCCCTCCACTTT
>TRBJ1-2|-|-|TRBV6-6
CASSPGGGPGVGYTF
TGTGCCAGCAGTCCGGGTGGGGGCCCCGGGGTCGGCTACACCTTC
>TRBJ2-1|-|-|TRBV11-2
CASGPGLQNNEQFF
TGTGCCAGCGGACCGGGACTGCAAAACAATGAGCAGTTCTTC
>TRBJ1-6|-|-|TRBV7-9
CASSFWARGESPLHF
TGTGCCAGCAGCTTTTGGGCTAGGGGTGAGTCACCCCTCCACTTT
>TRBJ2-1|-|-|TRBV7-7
CASSLGGSGSEQFF
TGTGCCAGCAGCTTAGGGGGTTCGGGGAGTGAGCAGTTCTTC
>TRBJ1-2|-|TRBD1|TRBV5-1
CASSLRQGAQTLAPNYGYTF
TGCGCCAGCAGCTTGAGACAGGGGGCGCAGACATTAGCCCCCAACTATGGCTACACCTTC
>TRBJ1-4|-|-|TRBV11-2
CASSSLMGTLEKLFF
TGTGCCAGCAGCTCCCTTATGGGGACACTTGAAAAACTGTTTTTT
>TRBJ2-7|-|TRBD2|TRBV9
CASSFRAGESAYEQYF
TGTGCCAGCAGCTTTAGAGCGGGAGAGTCTGCCTACGAGCAGTACTTC
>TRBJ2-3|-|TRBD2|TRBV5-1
CASSFHRLAGGGTQYF
TGCGCCAGCAGCTTCCACCGACTAGCGGGGGGCGGTACGCAGTATTTT
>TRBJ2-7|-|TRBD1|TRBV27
CASSNRQGSYEQYF
TGTGCCAGCAGTAACAGACAGGGCTCCTACGAGCAGTACTTC
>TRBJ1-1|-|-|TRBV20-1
CSARANTEAFF
TGCAGTGCCAGGGCGAACACTGAAGCTTTCTTT
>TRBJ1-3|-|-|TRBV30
CAWSASTGGWHTIYF
TGTGCCTGGAGCGCCTCGACGGGGGGGTGGCACACCATATATTTT
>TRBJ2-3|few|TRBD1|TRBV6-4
CASSDSGQATDTQYF
TGTGCCAGCAGTGACTCGGGACAGGCCACAGATACGCAGTATTTT
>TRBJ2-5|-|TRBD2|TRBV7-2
CASSPDLAGGQETQYF
TGTGCCAGCAGCCCCGACCTAGCGGGGGGGCAAGAGACCCAGTACTTC
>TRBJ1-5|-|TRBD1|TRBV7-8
CASSSKTGGNQPQHF
TGTGCCAGCAGCTCGAAGACAGGGGGCAATCAGCCCCAGCATTTT
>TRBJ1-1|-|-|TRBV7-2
CASSLVPGSTEAFF
TGTGCCAGCAGCTTAGTACCGGGAAGCACTGAAGCTTTCTTT
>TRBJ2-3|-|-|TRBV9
CASSVIAASTDTQYF
TGTGCCAGCAGCGTCATAGCGGCTAGCACAGATACGCAGTATTTT
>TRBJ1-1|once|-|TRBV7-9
CASSALGEAPAFF
TGTGCCAGCAGCGCCCTAGGAGAAGCACCAGCTTTCTTT
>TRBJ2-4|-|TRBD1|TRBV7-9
CASSRTGGSNIQYF
TGTGCCAGCAGCCGGACAGGGGGGAGCAACATTCAGTACTTC
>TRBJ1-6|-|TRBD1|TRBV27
CASRGGTGVISPLHF
TGTGCCAGCAGGGGAGGGACAGGGGTTATTTCACCCCTCCACTTT
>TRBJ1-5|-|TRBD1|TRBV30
CALRTGGAYGQPQHF
TGTGCCCTAAGGACAGGGGGCGCTTATGGCCAGCCCCAGCATTTT
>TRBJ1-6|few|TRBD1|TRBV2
CASRRRTGSESPLHF
TGTGCCAGCAGGAGGCGGACAGGGAGCGAGTCACCCCTCCACTTT
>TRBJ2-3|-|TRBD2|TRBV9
CASSFRAGGTDTQYF
TGTGCCAGCAGCTTTCGAGCGGGGGGAACAGATACGCAGTATTTT
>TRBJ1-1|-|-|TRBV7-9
CASSQSGRGRSLNTEAFF
TGTGCCAGCAGCCAATCCGGGCGGGGTCGGAGCTTGAACACTGAAGCTTTCTTT
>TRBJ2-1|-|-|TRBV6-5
CASSYGAGYSYNEQFF
TGTGCCAGCAGTTACGGTGCGGGTTACTCCTACAATGAGCAGTTCTTC
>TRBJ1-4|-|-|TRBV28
CASSLWPTGPGQGNEKLFF
TGTGCCAGCAGTTTATGGCCGACAGGTCCAGGGCAGGGGAATGAAAAACTGTTTTTT
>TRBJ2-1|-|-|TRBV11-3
CASSLDQGNEQFF
TGTGCCAGCAGCTTAGATCAGGGGAATGAGCAGTTCTTC
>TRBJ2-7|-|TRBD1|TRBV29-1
CSVGGQGAHEQYF
TGCAGCGTTGGGGGACAGGGGGCCCACGAGCAGTACTTC
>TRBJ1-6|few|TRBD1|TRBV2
CASSGTGSSYNSPLHF
TGTGCCAGCAGTGGGACAGGGAGCTCCTATAATTCACCCCTCCACTTT
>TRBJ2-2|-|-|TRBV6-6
CASPPGHGAGELFF
TGTGCCAGCCCTCCGGGACACGGGGCCGGGGAGCTGTTTTTT
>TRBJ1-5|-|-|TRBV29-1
CSVEEIQGQPQHF
TGCAGCGTTGAAGAGATACAGGGACAGCCCCAGCATTTT
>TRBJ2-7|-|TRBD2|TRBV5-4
CASSSGGGTYEQYF
TGTGCCAGCAGCTCCGGGGGAGGGACCTACGAGCAGTACTTC
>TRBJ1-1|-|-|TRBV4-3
CASSQDGGNTEAFF
TGCGCCAGCAGCCAAGACGGGGGAAACACTGAAGCTTTCTTT
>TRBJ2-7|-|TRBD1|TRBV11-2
CASSSLSGDRGSYEQYF
TGTGCCAGCAGCTCCCTTTCCGGGGACAGGGGCTCCTACGAGCAGTACTTC
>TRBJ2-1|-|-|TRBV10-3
CAISEGRLNEQFF
TGTGCCATCAGTGAAGGGAGGTTGAATGAGCAGTTCTTC
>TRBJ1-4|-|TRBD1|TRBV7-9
CASSSPQGGEKLFF
TGTGCCAGCAGCTCCCCACAGGGGGGTGAAAAACTGTTTTTT
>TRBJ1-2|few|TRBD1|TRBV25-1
CASRGTGNIIGYTF
TGTGCCAGCAGAGGGACAGGGAACATAATTGGCTACACCTTC
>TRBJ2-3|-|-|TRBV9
CASSVSGFTDTQYF
TGTGCCAGCAGCGTTTCCGGGTTCACAGATACGCAGTATTTT
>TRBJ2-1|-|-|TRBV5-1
CASSTGQTNEQFF
TGCGCCAGCAGCACCGGACAGACCAATGAGCAGTTCTTC
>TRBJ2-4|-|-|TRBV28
CASSLGGSKNIQYF
TGTGCCAGCAGTTTAGGGGGCTCCAAAAACATTCAGTACTTC